This T cell receptor (beta chain) was sequenced during a study of beta chain features in type 1 diabetes. CD4+ naive, central memory, regulatory and stem cell-like memory subsets were isolated by sorting on CD45RO/CCR7/CD25/CD127/CD95/CD27. CDR3 length: 15 amino acids. Looked up from germline, CDR1 is GTSNPN and CDR2 is SVGIG (reference sequence). After removal of 1 base from V and 4 bases from J, the junction contained 6 bases not matched to a gene. A few counts support this clone. Its antigen is unknown. The authors reverse transcribed all of the isolated RNA, so sequencing captured expressed TCRB transcripts. This table comes from immunoSEQ multiplex PCR, and its TCRdb copy is limited to in-frame clones, with some not included. The profile shows about 450,000 clones, about 10% of them singletons. Study-wide points: Sampled from patients, naive, central memory and Treg TCRB repertoires appeared more similar than those sampled from healthy donors. There was a possibility that cDNA sequencing over-represented cells with high TCR expression. Junctions at VDJ sites from type 1 diabetes patients had fewer insertions and more deletions.

Input material: naive CD4+ T cells from blood. The J gene is TRBJ1-5, the V gene TRBV30; 8 bases agree with TRBD1. This sequence was found in a woman under 30 in good health. The CDR3 DNA reads as TGTGCCTGGAGTGGCGGACAGGGCCTAAATCAGCCCCAGCATTTT. It specifies CAWSGGQGLNQPQHF.